A selection of T cell receptor beta chains follows, all from one sample in a study of siplizumab effects on memory and regulatory T cells. Profiling relied on immunoSEQ multiplex PCR, and the TCRdb table lists in-frame clones only, not all of them. This table has around 86,000 clones, approximately 95% appearing once. Sequences were obtained from non-Treg CD4+ T cells sorted from blood. The origin of the receptors is a human donor in good health. The conserved cysteine and the conserved F or W are not part of the CDR3 here. The order of the fields is CDR3 protein, V gene, CDR3 length, J gene.

ASSLAPGTGGWGNTEAF	TRBV7-3	17	TRBJ1-1
ASRFGGGVNYGYT	TRBV5-6	13	TRBJ1-2
ASSMTGRYEQY	TRBV5-1	11	TRBJ2-7
ASSISTGGYEAF	TRBV19	12	TRBJ1-1
ASSLGIGGHGYNEQF	TRBV18	15	TRBJ2-1
ASSQNNEQF	TRBV4-3	9	TRBJ2-1
ASTAPGNTIY	TRBV19	10	TRBJ1-3
AWSVLETQY	TRBV30	9	TRBJ2-5
ASSSRYNTEAF	TRBV6-5	11	TRBJ1-1
ASSSPGLRGDEQY	TRBV13	13	TRBJ2-7
ASSVDGHNYGYT	TRBV9	12	TRBJ1-2
ASRRRDPSGHNEQF	TRBV2	14	TRBJ2-1
ASSEGQGQNQPQH	TRBV6-1	13	TRBJ1-5
ASSLSSLRGTNEKLF	TRBV27	15	TRBJ1-4
AWSWGDTNTGELF	TRBV30	13	TRBJ2-2
ASSSAGGPGEQY	TRBV5-1	12	TRBJ2-7
ASSLGRNSYNSPLH	TRBV5-1	14	TRBJ1-6
ATSARVDDTQY	TRBV15	11	TRBJ2-3
ASSFPTSRLHEQY	TRBV5-6	13	TRBJ2-7
ASSQRQGGVGDTQY	TRBV4-1	14	TRBJ2-3
ASSVGTAGEQY	TRBV10-1	11	TRBJ2-7
ASSPRPGPKEETQY	TRBV11-2	14	TRBJ2-5
ASSITGLVYTGELF	TRBV19	14	TRBJ2-2
AWTLRDSRRSEQY	TRBV30	13	TRBJ2-7
ASSSRTGGFGYT	TRBV5-8	12	TRBJ1-2
ASSSSGPWGNQPQH	TRBV5-6	14	TRBJ1-5
ASSFSGIEKLF	TRBV27	11	TRBJ1-4
ASSPPGTRASIQY	TRBV18	13	TRBJ2-4
ATSTGEADTQY	TRBV15	11	TRBJ2-3
ASRTTGSLQETQY	TRBV2	13	TRBJ2-5
SVEDLRRGSTDTQY	TRBV29-1	14	TRBJ2-3
ASSVAPRGYNEQF	TRBV9	13	TRBJ2-1
ASSYTRTQETQY	TRBV6-5	12	TRBJ2-5
ASSSQGAETQY	TRBV6-5	11	TRBJ2-5
ASSESGTGGETQY	TRBV10-1	13	TRBJ2-5
ASAPQGGNTIY	TRBV19	11	TRBJ1-3
ASSLAPGGTQSNQPQH	TRBV7-6	16	TRBJ1-5